This T cell receptor (beta chain) derives from a study of T cell responses to AZD1222 COVID-19 vaccine. Whole-study context: Researchers grouped second doses given at about 4 or about 12 weeks into one pool.

A note on this clone: Its antigen remains unidentified.

The V and J ends lost 1 base and 4 bases respectively, with 10 bases between them. The CDR3 is 14 residues long. The germline CDR1 and CDR2 sequences are MGHDK and SYGVNS. Study-wide findings and caveats: Seropositive AZD1222 recipients at baseline numbered only five to seven. Regions left unmutated in variants are reportedly the target of nearly half of spike-specific TCRs.

TCRdb's copy holds only in-frame clones and misses some; the assay was immunoSEQ multiplex PCR. The table includes under 150,000 clones, approximately 89% detected once. V and J are TRBV25-1 and TRBJ1-1; tentatively, D is TRBD1 (5 bases). This specimen consisted of peripheral blood, obtained on day 0 of AZD1222 vaccination. This clonotype was obtained from an adult in good health. DNA for the CDR3: TGTGCCAGCAGTGAATTCCCGGGGACCACTGAAGCTTTCTTT. Translation: CASSEFPGTTEAFF.